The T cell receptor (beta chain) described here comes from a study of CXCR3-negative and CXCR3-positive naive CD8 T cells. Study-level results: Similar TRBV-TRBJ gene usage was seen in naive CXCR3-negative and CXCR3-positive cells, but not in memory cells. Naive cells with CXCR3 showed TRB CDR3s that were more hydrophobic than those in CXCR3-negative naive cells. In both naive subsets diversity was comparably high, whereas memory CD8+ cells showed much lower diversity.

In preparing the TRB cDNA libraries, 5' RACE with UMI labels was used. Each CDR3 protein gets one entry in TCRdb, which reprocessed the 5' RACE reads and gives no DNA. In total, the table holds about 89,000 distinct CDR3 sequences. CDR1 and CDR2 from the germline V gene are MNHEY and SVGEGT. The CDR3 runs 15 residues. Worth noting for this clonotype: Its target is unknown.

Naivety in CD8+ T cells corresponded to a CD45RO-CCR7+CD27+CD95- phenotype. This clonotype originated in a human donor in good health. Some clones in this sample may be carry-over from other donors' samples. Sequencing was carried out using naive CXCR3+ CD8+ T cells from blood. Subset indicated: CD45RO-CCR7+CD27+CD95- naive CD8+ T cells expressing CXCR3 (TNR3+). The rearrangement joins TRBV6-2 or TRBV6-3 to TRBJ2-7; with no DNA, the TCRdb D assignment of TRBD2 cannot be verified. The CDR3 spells CASSYTGTTTYEQYF.